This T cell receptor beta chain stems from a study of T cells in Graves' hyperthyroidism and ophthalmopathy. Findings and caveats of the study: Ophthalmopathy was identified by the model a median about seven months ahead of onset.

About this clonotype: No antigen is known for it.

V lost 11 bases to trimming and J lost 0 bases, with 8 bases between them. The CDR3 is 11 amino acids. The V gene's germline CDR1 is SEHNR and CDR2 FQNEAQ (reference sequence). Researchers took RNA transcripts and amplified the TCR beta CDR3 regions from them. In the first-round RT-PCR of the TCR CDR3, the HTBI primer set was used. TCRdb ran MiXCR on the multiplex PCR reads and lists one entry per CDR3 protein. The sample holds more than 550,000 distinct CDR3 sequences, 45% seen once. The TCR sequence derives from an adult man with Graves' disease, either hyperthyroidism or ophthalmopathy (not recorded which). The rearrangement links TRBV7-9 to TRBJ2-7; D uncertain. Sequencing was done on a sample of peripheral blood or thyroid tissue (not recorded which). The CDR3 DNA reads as TGTGCCTGGGGAAGCTCCTACGAGCAGTACTTC. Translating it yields CAWGSSYEQYF.